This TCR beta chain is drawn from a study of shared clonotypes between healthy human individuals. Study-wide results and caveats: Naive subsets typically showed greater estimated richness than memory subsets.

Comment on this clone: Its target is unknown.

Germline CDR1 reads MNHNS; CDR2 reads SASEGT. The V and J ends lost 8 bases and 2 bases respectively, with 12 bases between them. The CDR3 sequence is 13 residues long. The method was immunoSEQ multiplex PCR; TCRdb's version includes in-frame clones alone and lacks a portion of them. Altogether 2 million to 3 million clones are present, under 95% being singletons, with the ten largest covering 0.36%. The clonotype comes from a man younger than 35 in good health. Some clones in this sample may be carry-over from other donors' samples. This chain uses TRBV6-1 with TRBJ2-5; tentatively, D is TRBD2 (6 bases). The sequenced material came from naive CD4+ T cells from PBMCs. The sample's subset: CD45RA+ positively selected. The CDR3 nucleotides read TGTGCCAGCTTCCGGGACTTACAAGAGACCCAGTACTTC. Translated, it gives CASFRDLQETQYF.